These T cell receptor beta chains were read from a single sample in a study of read filtering for tumor transcriptome and immune sequencing. TCRdb independently ran MiXCR on the reads; one entry per CDR3 protein. The sample lists 30,000 to 35,000 distinct CDR3 sequences; less than 20% were seen once. Specimen: a population of CD138-negative cells sorted from bone marrow. The receptors were gathered from a donor at least 40 years old with multiple myeloma. The CDR3 runs from the conserved cysteine through the conserved F or W. A D gene is named only where the DNA matches it firmly. Size is stated for part of the rows, as once, few or many counts, or as a class when the clone is expanded.

>many|TRBJ2-5|TRBD2|TRBV24-1
CATSDLIAGATQYF
TGTGCCACCAGTGATTTAATAGCGGGCGCGACCCAGTACTTC
>many|TRBJ1-1|.|TRBV20-1
CSARDRAGLSNPAEAFF
TGCAGTGCTAGAGATCGGGCAGGCCTCTCCAATCCAGCAGAAGCTTTCTTT
>many|TRBJ2-3|.|TRBV20-1
CSARDAGGVADTQYF
TGCAGTGCTAGAGATGCCGGCGGGGTCGCAGATACGCAGTATTTT
>few|TRBJ2-3|.|TRBV20-1
CSARSGTRTDTQYF
TGCAGTGCTAGATCCGGGACACGCACAGATACGCAGTATTTT
>many|TRBJ2-5|TRBD2|TRBV27
CASSRRLAQETQYF
TGTGCCAGCAGCAGAAGACTAGCCCAAGAGACCCAGTACTTC
>many|TRBJ2-2|.|TRBV27
CASSFDNTPGELFF
TGTGCCAGCAGTTTCGACAATACCCCCGGGGAGCTGTTTTTT
>medium-sized|TRBJ1-6|.|TRBV12-5
CASEGNREGNSPLHF
TGTGCTAGTGAGGGGAACAGGGAGGGCAATTCACCCCTCCACTTT
>large|TRBJ2-1|TRBD2|TRBV2
CASSEWGGEVLSSYNEQFF
TGTGCCAGCAGTGAATGGGGGGGTGAGGTACTAAGCTCCTACAATGAGCAGTTCTTC
>many|TRBJ2-3|TRBD2|TRBV4-2
CASSQDSSAAGGTDTQYF
TGTGCCAGCAGCCAAGATTCAAGCGCAGCGGGAGGCACAGATACGCAGTATTTT
>many|TRBJ2-1|.|TRBV20-1
CSANFLNEQFF
TGCAGTGCTAATTTTCTCAATGAGCAGTTCTTC
>many|TRBJ2-1|.|TRBV28
CASGSRVDEQFF
TGTGCCAGCGGGAGCCGTGTAGATGAGCAGTTCTTC
>many|TRBJ2-7|.|TRBV10-1
CASGPGRHIWEQYF
TGCGCCAGCGGGCCGGGACGCCATATCTGGGAGCAGTACTTC
>many|TRBJ1-5|TRBD1|TRBV15
CATSRASGGAGSNQPQHF
TGTGCCACCAGCAGAGCCTCAGGGGGCGCAGGAAGCAATCAGCCCCAGCATTTT
>medium-sized|TRBJ2-7|.|TRBV3-1
CASSQVSRGSYEQYF
TGTGCCAGCAGCCAAGTGTCCCGGGGATCCTACGAGCAGTACTTC
>.|TRBJ1-2|.|TRBV6-2/TRBV6-3
CASNPDPTSYGYTF
TGTGCCAGCAACCCGGACCCAACTAGCTATGGCTACACCTTC
>many|TRBJ2-2|.|TRBV14
CASSQVDGGELFF
TGTGCCAGCAGCCAAGTCGATGGTGGGGAGCTGTTTTTT
>many|TRBJ2-7|.|TRBV4-1
CASSQWKGIEQYF
TGCGCCAGCAGCCAATGGAAGGGTATCGAGCAGTACTTC
>.|TRBJ1-2|.|TRBV14
CASSQVGTNYGYTF
TGTGCCAGCAGCCAAGTAGGCACAAACTATGGCTACACCTTC
>many|TRBJ2-3|.|TRBV28
CASRSSGVSDTQYF
TGTGCCAGCAGGTCCAGCGGAGTGTCAGATACGCAGTATTTT
>few|TRBJ2-3|TRBD1|TRBV7-3
CASSSGGPPGTDTQYF
TGTGCCAGCAGCTCAGGGGGACCCCCTGGGACAGATACGCAGTATTTT
>medium-sized|TRBJ2-1|TRBD2|TRBV7-2
CASSMGGYNEQFF
TGTGCCAGCAGCATGGGAGGGTACAATGAGCAGTTCTTC
>few|TRBJ2-7|.|TRBV27
CASGEQGTYEQYF
TGTGCCAGCGGAGAGCAGGGAACCTACGAGCAGTACTTC
>many|TRBJ1-2|.|TRBV30
CAWSPGIPNYGYTF
TGTGCCTGGAGTCCAGGGATTCCGAACTATGGCTACACCTTC
>medium-sized|TRBJ2-7|.|TRBV11-2
CASSLAQSGYYEQYF
TGTGCCAGCAGCTTAGCCCAGTCCGGATACTACGAGCAGTACTTC
>.|TRBJ2-3|TRBD1|TRBV28
CASSLTGNTDTQYF
TGTGCCAGCAGCCTGACAGGGAACACAGATACGCAGTATTTT
>.|TRBJ2-7|.|TRBV27
CASSLTVRGRRVYEEYF
TGTGCCAGCAGTTTAACAGTCAGAGGAAGACGGGTTTACGAGGAGTACTTC
>many|TRBJ1-2|TRBD1|TRBV20-1
CSARDQGGIYGYTF
TGCAGTGCTAGAGATCAAGGGGGCATCTATGGCTACACCTTC
>many|TRBJ2-6|.|TRBV27
CASTASPSRIGPAPGANVLTF
TGTGCCAGCACCGCTTCCCCCAGCAGAATCGGACCTGCCCCCGGGGCCAACGTCCTGACTTTC
>once|TRBJ2-5|.|TRBV5-1
CASSLQMEETQYF
TGCGCCAGCAGCTTACAGATGGAAGAGACCCAGTACTTC
>many|TRBJ2-7|.|TRBV7-2
CASSLLHYEQYF
TGTGCCAGCAGCTTACTCCATTACGAGCAGTACTTC
>.|TRBJ2-7|TRBD1|TRBV7-8
CASSLLIPGTGVFEQYF
TGTGCCAGCAGCCTGTTAATCCCCGGGACAGGGGTTTTCGAGCAGTACTTC
>many|TRBJ1-1|TRBD1|TRBV5-1
CASSSGTAKHEAFF
TGCGCCAGCAGCTCCGGGACAGCCAAGCACGAAGCTTTCTTT
>many|TRBJ2-2|TRBD2|TRBV4-1
CASSEEGLAGGANTGELFF
TGCGCCAGCAGCGAAGAAGGACTAGCGGGAGGTGCGAACACCGGGGAGCTGTTTTTT
>many|TRBJ2-1|.|TRBV9
CASSVIGTPSYNEQFF
TGTGCCAGCAGCGTAATCGGGACCCCCTCCTACAATGAGCAGTTCTTC
>many|TRBJ2-7|TRBD2|TRBV6-5
CASRSTSGSEQYF
TGTGCCAGCAGGTCGACTAGCGGGAGCGAGCAGTACTTC
>many|TRBJ2-5|.|TRBV7-9
CASRRQDPETQYF
TGTGCCAGCAGAAGGCAGGACCCAGAGACCCAGTACTTC
>many|TRBJ2-7|TRBD2|TRBV6-1
CASSEAPTSGLLPQYF
TGTGCCAGCAGTGAAGCGCCAACTAGCGGGCTGCTCCCGCAGTACTTC
>many|TRBJ2-2|TRBD2|TRBV19
CASSPGGSGNTGELFF
TGTGCCAGTAGCCCCGGGGGGAGCGGGAACACCGGGGAGCTGTTTTTT
>few|TRBJ2-7|.|TRBV28
CASSSGTHSSYEQYF
TGTGCCAGCAGTTCCGGGACCCATAGCTCCTACGAGCAGTACTTC
>many|TRBJ2-5|TRBD1|TRBV30
CAWSQPQGFQETQYF
TGTGCCTGGAGTCAACCACAGGGGTTTCAAGAGACCCAGTACTTC
>many|TRBJ1-1|.|TRBV6-5
CASSYRRGGVTEAFF
TGTGCCAGCAGTTACCGGCGCGGAGGGGTGACTGAAGCTTTCTTT
>many|TRBJ2-1|.|TRBV14
CASSLRYGGSSYNEQFF
TGTGCCAGCAGCCTTCGGTACGGGGGTAGCTCCTACAATGAGCAGTTCTTC
>many|TRBJ2-3|TRBD1|TRBV12-3/TRBV12-4
CASSPGQGGTDTQYF
TGTGCCAGCAGTCCAGGACAGGGGGGCACAGATACGCAGTATTTT
>many|TRBJ1-4|.|TRBV28
CASSLAGGREKLFF
TGTGCCAGCAGTTTGGCGGGAGGTCGGGAAAAACTGTTTTTT
>medium-sized|TRBJ1-1|.|TRBV3-1
CASSQEAGGGDPEAFF
TGTGCCAGCAGCCAAGAGGCGGGGGGGGGCGACCCTGAAGCTTTCTTT
>many|TRBJ1-4|TRBD1|TRBV4-2
CASSQVQPGQGKEKLFF
TGTGCCAGCAGCCAAGTACAACCGGGACAGGGGAAGGAAAAACTGTTTTTT
>many|TRBJ2-3|TRBD1|TRBV29-1
CSVEEEGAADTQYF
TGCAGCGTTGAAGAAGAGGGGGCTGCAGATACGCAGTATTTT
>many|TRBJ2-7|.|TRBV25-1
CASSDGGKSSYEQYF
TGTGCCAGCAGTGACGGGGGTAAAAGCTCCTACGAGCAGTACTTC
>many|TRBJ2-7|.|TRBV11-2
CASSSGTNYEQYF
TGTGCCAGCAGCTCCGGGACCAACTACGAGCAGTACTTC
>many|TRBJ2-3|.|TRBV5-5
CASSWGAALYTGDTQYF
TGTGCCAGCAGCTGGGGTGCGGCGCTTTACACGGGAGATACGCAGTATTTT
>many|TRBJ2-5|.|TRBV20-1
CSARLATGSQETQYF
TGCAGTGCTAGATTGGCTACCGGGAGTCAAGAGACCCAGTACTTC
>many|TRBJ2-1|TRBD2|TRBV28
CASSSLSGTVSYNEQFF
TGTGCCAGCAGTTCGCTTAGCGGGACGGTCTCCTACAATGAGCAGTTCTTC
>.|TRBJ2-1|TRBD2|TRBV19
CGSSITGTSGYEQFF
TGTGGCAGTAGTATTACCGGGACTAGTGGTTATGAGCAGTTCTTC
>many|TRBJ2-3|.|TRBV12-3/TRBV12-4
CASSLQIPTDTQYF
TGTGCCAGCAGTTTACAGATACCCACAGATACGCAGTATTTT
>few|TRBJ2-5|.|TRBV4-1
CASSQESTSKETQYF
TGCGCCAGCAGCCAAGAATCGACGAGCAAAGAGACCCAGTACTTC